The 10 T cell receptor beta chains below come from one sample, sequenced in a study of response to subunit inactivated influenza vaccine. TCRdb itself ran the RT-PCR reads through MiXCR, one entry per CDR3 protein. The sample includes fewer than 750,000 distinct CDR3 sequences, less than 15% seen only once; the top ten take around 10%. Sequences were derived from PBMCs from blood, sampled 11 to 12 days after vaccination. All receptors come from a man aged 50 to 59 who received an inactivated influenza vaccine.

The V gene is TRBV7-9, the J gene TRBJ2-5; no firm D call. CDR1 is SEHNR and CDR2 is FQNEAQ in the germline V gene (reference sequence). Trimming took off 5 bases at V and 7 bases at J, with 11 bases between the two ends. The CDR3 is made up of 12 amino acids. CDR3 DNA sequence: TGTGCCAGCAGCGGAACCGGGCCGACCCAGTACTTC. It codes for CASSGTGPTQYF. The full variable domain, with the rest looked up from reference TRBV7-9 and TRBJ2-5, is DTGVSQNPRHKITKRGQNVTFRCDPISEHNRLYWYRQTLGQGPEFLTYFQNEAQLEKSRLLSDRFSAERPKGSFSTLEIQRTEQGDSAMYLCASSGTGPTQYFGPGTRLLVL.

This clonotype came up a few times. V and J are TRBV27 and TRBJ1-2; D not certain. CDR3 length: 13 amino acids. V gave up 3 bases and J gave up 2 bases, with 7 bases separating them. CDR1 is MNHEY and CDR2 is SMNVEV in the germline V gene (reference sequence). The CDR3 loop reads CASSFSRNYGYTF. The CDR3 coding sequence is TGTGCCAGCAGTTTTTCACGGAACTATGGCTACACCTTC.

CDR3 in amino acids: CASSYYRYGYTF. DNA for the CDR3: TGTGCCAGCAGTTACTATCGCTATGGCTACACCTTC. The genes are TRBV6-2 or TRBV6-3 and TRBJ1-2; D not certain. The germline V gene encodes CDR1 MNHEY and CDR2 SVGEGT. V was cut by 1 base and J by 4 bases, with 4 bases left in between. This CDR3 contains 12 residues.

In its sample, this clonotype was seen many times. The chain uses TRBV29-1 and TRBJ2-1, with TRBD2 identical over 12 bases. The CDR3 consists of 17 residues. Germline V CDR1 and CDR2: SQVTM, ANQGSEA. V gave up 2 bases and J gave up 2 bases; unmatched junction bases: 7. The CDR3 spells CSVELAGGLNPYNEQFF. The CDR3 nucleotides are TGCAGCGTTGAACTAGCGGGGGGGCTAAACCCCTACAATGAGCAGTTCTTC.

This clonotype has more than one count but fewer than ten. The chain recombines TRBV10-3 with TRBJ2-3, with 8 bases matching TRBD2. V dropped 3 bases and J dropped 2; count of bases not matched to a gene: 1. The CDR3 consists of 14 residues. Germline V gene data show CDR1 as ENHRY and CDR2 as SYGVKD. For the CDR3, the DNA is TGTGCCATCAGTGAAGGACTAGCCACAGATACGCAGTATTTT. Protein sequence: CAISEGLATDTQYF.

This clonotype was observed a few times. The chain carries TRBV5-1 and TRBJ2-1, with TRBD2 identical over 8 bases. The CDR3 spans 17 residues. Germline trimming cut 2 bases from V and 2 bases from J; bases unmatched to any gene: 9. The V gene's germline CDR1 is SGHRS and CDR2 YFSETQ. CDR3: CASSFLKRGSTYNEQFF. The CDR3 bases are TGCGCCAGCAGCTTCCTTAAGCGGGGGAGCACCTACAATGAGCAGTTCTTC.

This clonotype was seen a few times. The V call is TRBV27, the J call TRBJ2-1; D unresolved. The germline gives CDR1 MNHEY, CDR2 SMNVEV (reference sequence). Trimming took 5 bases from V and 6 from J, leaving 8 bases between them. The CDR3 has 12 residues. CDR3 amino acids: CASSGLSNEQFF. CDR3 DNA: TGTGCCAGCAGTGGGCTATCCAATGAGCAGTTCTTC.

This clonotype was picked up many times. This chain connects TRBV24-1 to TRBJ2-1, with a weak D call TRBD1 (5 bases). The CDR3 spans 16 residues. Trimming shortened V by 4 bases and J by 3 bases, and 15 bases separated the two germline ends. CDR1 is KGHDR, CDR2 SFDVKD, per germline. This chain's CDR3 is CATSEGRTSFYNEQFF. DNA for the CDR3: TGTGCCACCAGTGAGGGGCGGACGAGCTTCTACAATGAGCAGTTCTTC.

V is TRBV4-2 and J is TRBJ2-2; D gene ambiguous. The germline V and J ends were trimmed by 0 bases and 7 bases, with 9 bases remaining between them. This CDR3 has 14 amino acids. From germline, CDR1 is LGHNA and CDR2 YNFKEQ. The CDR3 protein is CASSQDRMGGELFF. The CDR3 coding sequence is TGTGCCAGCAGCCAAGATCGTATGGGCGGGGAGCTGTTTTTT.

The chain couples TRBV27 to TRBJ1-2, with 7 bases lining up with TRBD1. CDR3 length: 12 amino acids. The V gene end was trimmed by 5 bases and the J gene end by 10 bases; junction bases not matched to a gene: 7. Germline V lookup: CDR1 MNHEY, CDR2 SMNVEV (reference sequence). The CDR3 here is CASSDPTGPYTF. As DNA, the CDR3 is TGTGCCAGCAGTGATCCGACAGGGCCCTACACCTTC.